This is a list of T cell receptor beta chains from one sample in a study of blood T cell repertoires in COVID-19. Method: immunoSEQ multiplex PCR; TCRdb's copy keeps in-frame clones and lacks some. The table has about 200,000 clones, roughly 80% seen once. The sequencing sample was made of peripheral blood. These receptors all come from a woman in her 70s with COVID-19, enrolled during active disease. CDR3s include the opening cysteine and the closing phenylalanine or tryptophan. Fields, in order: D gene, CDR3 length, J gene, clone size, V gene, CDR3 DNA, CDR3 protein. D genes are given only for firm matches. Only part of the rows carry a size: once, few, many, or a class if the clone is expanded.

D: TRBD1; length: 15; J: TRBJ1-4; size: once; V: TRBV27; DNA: TGTGCCAGCAGTCACCTCCGGGACAGGGGGCAAAAACTGTTTTTT; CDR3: CASSHLRDRGQKLFF
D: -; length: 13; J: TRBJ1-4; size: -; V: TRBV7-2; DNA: TGTGCCAGCAGCTCTGGGCTTAATGAAAAACTGTTTTTT; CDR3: CASSSGLNEKLFF
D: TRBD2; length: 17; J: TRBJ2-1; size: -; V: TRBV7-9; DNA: TGTGCCAGCAGCTCGCCCACTAGCGGGAGCTCCTACAATGAGCAGTTCTTC; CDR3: CASSSPTSGSSYNEQFF
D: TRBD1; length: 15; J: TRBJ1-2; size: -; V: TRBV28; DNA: TGTGCCAGCAGTTTATGGGCAGGGGGCGTACGCGGCTACACCTTC; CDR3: CASSLWAGGVRGYTF
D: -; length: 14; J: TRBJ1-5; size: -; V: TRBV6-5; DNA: TGTGCCAGCAGGAAACTGGGGTTCGGGGGGCCCCAGCATTTT; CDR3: CASRKLGFGGPQHF
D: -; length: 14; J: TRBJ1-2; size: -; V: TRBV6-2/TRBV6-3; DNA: TGTGCCAGCAGTTACCAGGGGCGCGACTATGGCTACACCTTC; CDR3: CASSYQGRDYGYTF
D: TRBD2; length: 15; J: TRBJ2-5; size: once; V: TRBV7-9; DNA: TGTGCCAGCAGCTACCCGGGAGGCCAACAAGAGACCCAGTACTTC; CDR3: CASSYPGGQQETQYF
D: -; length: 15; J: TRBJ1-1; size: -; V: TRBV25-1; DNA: TGTGCCAGCAGTGACGGGACACTTGGGAACACTGAAGCTTTCTTT; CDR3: CASSDGTLGNTEAFF
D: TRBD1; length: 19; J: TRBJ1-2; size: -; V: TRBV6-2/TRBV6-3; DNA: TGTGCCAGCAGTTACTCTACCGGGACAGGACTATTATTGGACTATGGCTACACCTTC; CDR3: CASSYSTGTGLLLDYGYTF
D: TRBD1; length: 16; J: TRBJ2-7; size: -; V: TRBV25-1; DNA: TGTGCCAGCACCGAACCCGGGACAGGGGAAGGATACGAGCAGTACTTC; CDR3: CASTEPGTGEGYEQYF
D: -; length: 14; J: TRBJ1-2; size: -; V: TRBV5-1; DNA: TGCGCCAGCAGCTTCTCCAGGGCGGAGGGTGGCTACACCTTC; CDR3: CASSFSRAEGGYTF
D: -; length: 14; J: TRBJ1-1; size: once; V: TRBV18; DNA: TGTGCCAGCTCACCGGACAGAATGAACACTGAAGCTTTCTTT; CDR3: CASSPDRMNTEAFF
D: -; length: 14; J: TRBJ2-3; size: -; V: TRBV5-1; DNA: TGCGCCACCTCACCCGGACTTAGCACAGATACGCAGTATTTT; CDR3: CATSPGLSTDTQYF
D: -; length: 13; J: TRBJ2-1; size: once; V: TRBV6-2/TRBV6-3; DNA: TGTGCCAGCAGTCTAGCATCCTACAATGAGCAGTTCTTC; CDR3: CASSLASYNEQFF
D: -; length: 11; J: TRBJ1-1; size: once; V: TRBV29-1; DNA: TGCAGCTCCTCAGAAACAGGGCAGGCTTTCTTT; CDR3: CSSSETGQAFF
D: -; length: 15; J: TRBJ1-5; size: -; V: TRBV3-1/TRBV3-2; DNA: TGTGCCAGCAGCCAAGGGTCTGTAGGAGGTCAGCCCCAGCATTTT; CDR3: CASSQGSVGGQPQHF
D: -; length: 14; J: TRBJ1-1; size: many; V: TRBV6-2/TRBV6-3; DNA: TGTGCCAGCAGTTTGTTCGGGAAGAACACTGAAGCTTTCTTT; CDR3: CASSLFGKNTEAFF
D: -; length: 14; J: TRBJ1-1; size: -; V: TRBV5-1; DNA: TGCGCCAGCAGCTTGGGGGCGGGGAACACTGAAGCTTTCTTT; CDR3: CASSLGAGNTEAFF
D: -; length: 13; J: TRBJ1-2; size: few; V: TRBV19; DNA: TGTGCCAGTAGTATCGACCCGACAGGAAGCTACACCTTC; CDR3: CASSIDPTGSYTF
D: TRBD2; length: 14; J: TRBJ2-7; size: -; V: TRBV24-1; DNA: TGTGCCACCAGTGGGACTAGCGGGACCTACGAGCAGTACTTC; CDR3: CATSGTSGTYEQYF
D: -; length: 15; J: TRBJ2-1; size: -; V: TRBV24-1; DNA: TGTGCCACCAGTGATTACATTAGCGGCCTCAATGAGCAGTTCTTC; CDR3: CATSDYISGLNEQFF
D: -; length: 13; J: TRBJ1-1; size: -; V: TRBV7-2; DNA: TGTGCCAGCAGCTCAAACATCAACACTGAAGCTTTCTTT; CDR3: CASSSNINTEAFF
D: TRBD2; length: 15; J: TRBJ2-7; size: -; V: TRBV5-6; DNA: TGTGCCAGCAGCTTGCCTACGGGAGGTCGCGACGAGCAGTACTTC; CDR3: CASSLPTGGRDEQYF
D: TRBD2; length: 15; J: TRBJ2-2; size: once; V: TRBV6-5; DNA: TGTGCCAGCAGTCGAGCGGGAGGAGGGTCCGGGGAGCTGTTTTTT; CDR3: CASSRAGGGSGELFF
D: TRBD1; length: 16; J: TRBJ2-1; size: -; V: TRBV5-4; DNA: TGTGCCAGCAGCCTCTGGGGGACAGGGGGAATCGGTGAGCAGTTCTTC; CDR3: CASSLWGTGGIGEQFF
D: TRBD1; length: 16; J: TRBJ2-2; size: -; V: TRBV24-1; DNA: TGTGCCACCAGTGAACCCGACAGGGTTGGGACCGGGGAGCTGTTTTTT; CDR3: CATSEPDRVGTGELFF
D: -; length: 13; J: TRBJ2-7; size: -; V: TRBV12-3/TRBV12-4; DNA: TGTGCCAGCAGTTTAGGGGAGGGGGGCCCACCCAACTTC; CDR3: CASSLGEGGPPNF
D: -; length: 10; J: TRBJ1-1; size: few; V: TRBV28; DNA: TGTGCCAGCAGCTCTACTGAAGCTTTCTTT; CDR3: CASSSTEAFF
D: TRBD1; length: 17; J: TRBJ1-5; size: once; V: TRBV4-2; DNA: TGTGCCAGCAGCCAGGAGACCTCAGGGGGATTCAATCAGCCCCAGCATTTT; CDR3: CASSQETSGGFNQPQHF
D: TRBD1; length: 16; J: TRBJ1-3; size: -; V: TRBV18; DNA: TGTGCCAGCTCATCGGGACAGGCCAAGTCTGGAAACACCATATATTTT; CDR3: CASSSGQAKSGNTIYF
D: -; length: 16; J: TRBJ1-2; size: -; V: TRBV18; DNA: TGTGCCAGCTCAGCCCGGGACACGGAGCATTCTTACGGCTACACCTTC; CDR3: CASSARDTEHSYGYTF
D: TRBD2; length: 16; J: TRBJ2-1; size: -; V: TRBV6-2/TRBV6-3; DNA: TGTGCCAGCAGTTACACCCTAGGACTAGCGGGCGATGAGCAGTTCTTC; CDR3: CASSYTLGLAGDEQFF
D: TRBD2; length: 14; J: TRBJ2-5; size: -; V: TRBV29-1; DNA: TGCAGCGTGGGCGGACTAGCGGGAGCAGAGACCCAGTACTTC; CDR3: CSVGGLAGAETQYF
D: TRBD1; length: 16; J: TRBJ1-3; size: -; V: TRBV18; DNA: TGTGCCAGCTCACCACAACAGGGGGACTCTGGAAACACCATATATTTT; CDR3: CASSPQQGDSGNTIYF
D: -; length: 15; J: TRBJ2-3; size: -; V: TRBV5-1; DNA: TGCGCCAGCAGCTTGGGTGCGGGATTCACAGATACGCAGTATTTT; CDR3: CASSLGAGFTDTQYF
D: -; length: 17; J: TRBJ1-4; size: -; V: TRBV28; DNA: TGTGCCAGCAGTCCCCGTGGAGCCGAATCACGTAATGAAAAACTGTTTTTT; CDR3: CASSPRGAESRNEKLFF
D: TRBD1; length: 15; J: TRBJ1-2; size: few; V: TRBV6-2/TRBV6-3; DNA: TGTGCCAGCAGCCGGGACAGGGCCTCAGTCTATGGCTACACCTTC; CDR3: CASSRDRASVYGYTF
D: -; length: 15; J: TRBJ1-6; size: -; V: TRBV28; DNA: TGTGCCAGCAGTCCCGTTGAGCACTATAATTCACCCCTCCACTTT; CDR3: CASSPVEHYNSPLHF
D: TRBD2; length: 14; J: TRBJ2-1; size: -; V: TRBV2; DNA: TGTGCCAGCAGCTGGGTAGCGGGAGTCGGTGAGCAGTTCTTC; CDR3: CASSWVAGVGEQFF
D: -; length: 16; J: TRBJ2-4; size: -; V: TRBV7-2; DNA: TGTGCCAGCAGCTTAGCGGGCAGATTAGCCAAAAACATTCAGTACTTC; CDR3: CASSLAGRLAKNIQYF
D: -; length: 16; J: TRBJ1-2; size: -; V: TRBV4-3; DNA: TGCGCCAGCAGCCAAGTTTCTGGGGGCAATTTGGGTGGCTACACCTTC; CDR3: CASSQVSGGNLGGYTF
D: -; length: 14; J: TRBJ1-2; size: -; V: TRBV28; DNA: TGTGCCAGCATCAGAGGCGGGGGGACCTATGGCTACACCTTC; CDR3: CASIRGGGTYGYTF
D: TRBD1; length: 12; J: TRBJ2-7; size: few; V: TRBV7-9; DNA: TGTGCCAGCAGCTTCACAGGGGTCGAGCAGTACTTC; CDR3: CASSFTGVEQYF